This TCR beta chain is from a study of beta chain features in type 1 diabetes. Study conclusions and caveats: Patients and controls would share equally any PCR tilt toward shorter templates. There was a possibility that cDNA sequencing over-represented cells with high TCR expression.

With respect to this clone: Its specificity is unknown.

CDR3 length: 17 amino acids. CDR1 and CDR2 from the germline V gene are MDHEN and SYDVKM. V lost 6 bases to trimming and J lost 1 base; unmatched junction nucleotides: 9. Expressed TCRB transcripts got sequenced, as all isolated RNA was reverse transcribed. Method: immunoSEQ multiplex PCR; TCRdb's copy keeps in-frame clones and lacks some. This table holds 350,000 to 450,000 clones, approximately 16% found once. The specimen sequenced was naive CD4+ T cells from blood. The chain has TRBV28 and TRBJ1-5, with 10 bases that match TRBD1. The receptor was derived from a woman between 18 and 30 years old in good health. As DNA, the CDR3 is TGTGCCAGCAGGGGCCTGGACAGGGGGTCGAGCAATCAGCCCCAGCATTTT. It yields the protein CASRGLDRGSSNQPQHF.